This TCR beta chain originates from a study of blood T cell repertoires in COVID-19 (TCRdb year 2020). In terms of the full investigation: Samples from collaborators originated in the United States, Italy and Spain and spanned both the acute and convalescent phases of COVID-19. Sample metadata almost always included a de-identified subject ID, COVID-19 status, age in years and sex. The prospective study material was composed of cDNA or gDNA derived from T cells, B-cell-depleted T cells, or PBMCs. The dataset comprised deeply sampled blood TCRbeta repertoires from subjects exposed to, actively infected with, or recovered from COVID-19. Samples came from the ongoing ImmuneRACE study (first 160 participants) plus 1,254 subjects from 6 global collaborators. The repertoires were released in a freely available public database meant as a resource for research on the immune response to SARS-CoV-2. Where available, HLA class I and class II types were obtained from metadata supplied by the sample provider rather than from assay-based typing.

The immunoSEQ Assay, a bias-controlled multiplex PCR, was used to amplify TCRbeta CDR3 regions from genomic DNA. On the study's bioinformatics: Within the assay, amplification of reference gene primers was used to estimate how many nucleated cells each sample contained. To quantify the absolute abundance of each unique TCRbeta CDR3 rearrangement, sequence reads were collapsed and filtered. For each sample, productive Simpson clonality was calculated by taking the square root of Simpson's diversity index across productive rearrangements. TCRdb took this table from immuneACCESS and kept in-frame rearrangements with V and J called. Such tables lack part of the clones; where checked against another copy, unresolved V genes explain under half of the gap, and the rest is unexplained. That table gives V, J and clone size, and the DNA gave D and trimming. The sample profile shows 200,000 to 300,000 clones; about 88% of them were found once. The ten largest account for approximately 5.1% of the sample.

One collaborating source in Seattle enrolled patients while the patients were actively infected and followed the patients over time throughout the course of disease. The collaborating institutions used their own protocols to collect whole blood in K2EDTA tubes. For TCRbeta analysis, collaborator samples were shipped as frozen whole blood, as isolated PBMCs, or as DNA extracted from either sample type. Regarding this clone: There is no known antigen for this receptor. No much larger clone exists at a distance of one base, and base qualities are not known.

From the germline V gene (reference sequence), CDR1 is LNHNV and CDR2 is YYDKDF. V and J are truncated by 2 bases and 8 bases respectively, leaving an intervening sequence of 12 bases. Taken from cysteine to phenylalanine, the CDR3 has 14 residues. Only the CDR3 region is kept as DNA, spanning 42 bases read in frame from base 1. The paper as a whole reports these results and caveats: How much clinical and demographic metadata was included differed by source and by participant, and the metadata was provided uncurated.

The rearrangement joined TRBV15 to TRBJ1-4, with a tentative D gene TRBD1 over 5 matching bases. This TCR was sampled from a woman between 55 and 75 years old with COVID-19, enrolled during active disease. The sequenced sample was peripheral blood. The nucleotide sequence reads as follows: TGTGCCACCAGCAGAAGGGACTCAGGGGAAAAACTGTTTTTT. Its protein is CATSRRDSGEKLFF.